A single sample is the source of the 5 T cell receptor beta chains below, sequenced in a study of T cell responses to AZD1222 COVID-19 vaccine (dated by TCRdb to about 2021). The sample's time point, from its label and the paper: about 28 days (+/-7) after the second vaccine dose. Receptors were amplified or captured by the immunoSEQ multiplex PCR assay. The source is immuneACCESS, and TCRdb retained only in-frame sequences with V and J called. Part of the clones is not carried over; for the studies checked, unresolved V genes explain less than half of this, and the remainder is unexplained. Recorded for this sample are roughly 120,000 clones; roughly 86% of them occurred a single time. In total, the top ten clones hold approximately 15% of the sample. The input for sequencing was peripheral blood, taken 28 days after the second AZD1222 dose. These receptors were collected from an adult who received the AZD1222 COVID-19 vaccine.

V is TRBV5-4 and J is TRBJ2-1; 9 nucleotides align to TRBD2. The CDR3 is 15 residues long. Germline V lookup: CDR1 SGHNT, CDR2 YYREEE (reference sequence). The V and J ends lost 0 bases and 5 bases, in that order; junction bases with no gene match: 3. CDR3 nucleotides: TGTGCCAGCAGCTTGGATTCTAGCGGGGACAATGAGCAGTTCTTC. Protein sequence: CASSLDSSGDNEQFF.

The chain carries TRBV9 and TRBJ2-5; D is undetermined. The V and J ends lost 1 base and 3 bases respectively, with 7 bases between them. CDR3 length: 13 residues. Germline loops: CDR1 SGDLS, CDR2 YYNGEE. CDR3 in amino acids: CASSVRPEETQYF. The CDR3 coding sequence is TGTGCCAGCAGCGTACGGCCGGAAGAGACCCAGTACTTC. Supplemented by reference TRBV9 and TRBJ2-5, the full variable domain reads DSGVTQTPKHLITATGQRVTLRCSPRSGDLSVYWYQQSLDQGLQFLIQYYNGEERAKGNILERFSAQQFPDLHSELNLSSLELGDSALYFCASSVRPEETQYFGPGTRLLVL.

J is TRBJ1-1 and V is TRBV6-6; the D gene is possibly TRBD1 (6 bases). CDR3 length: 14 amino acids. Looked up from germline, CDR1 is MNHNY and CDR2 is SVGAGI (reference sequence). V shed 5 bases and J shed 4 bases, with 14 bases lying between them. CDR3 region: CASSTQGGVTEAFF. CDR3 nucleotide sequence: TGTGCCAGCAGTACACAGGGCGGCGTCACTGAAGCTTTCTTT.

The J gene is TRBJ1-5, the V gene TRBV6-4, with TRBD1 as a possible D gene (5 bases). CDR3 length: 14 residues. The germline V and J ends were trimmed by 2 bases and 4 bases, with 9 bases remaining between them. In germline, CDR1 is MRHNA, CDR2 SNTAGT. CDR3 residues: CASSDRGGNQPQHF. The CDR3 coding sequence is TGTGCCAGCAGTGACCGGGGGGGGAATCAGCCCCAGCATTTT.

The DNA for the CDR3 is TGTGCCAGCAGCCAAGATTACCATAGTGTGTCGGGCAGGGCCGATGGCTACACCTTC. Translating it yields CASSQDYHSVSGRADGYTF. V is TRBV4-2 and J is TRBJ1-2, with a tentative D call TRBD1 (5 bases). The CDR3 has 19 residues. Trimming removed 0 bases from V and 6 bases from J, with 26 bases in between. Germline assignment: CDR1 LGHNA and CDR2 YNFKEQ.